The 22 T cell receptor beta chains presented below share a single source sample, sequenced in a study of T cells in Graves' hyperthyroidism and ophthalmopathy (dated by TCRdb to between 2017 and 2020). Libraries were constructed by multiplex PCR. This sample was sequenced with an Illumina HiSeq 2000. The TCR beta CDR3 regions were amplified from the RNA transcripts. The first round of RT-PCR for the TCR CDR3 was performed with the HTBI primer set and the Qiagen OneStep RT-PCR kit. TCRdb itself trimmed the public reads at Q25 with fastp, ran MiXCR and retained productive beta chains. Rows are combined by CDR3 protein, so each entry shows the most common genes and DNA. This sample has around 440,000 distinct CDR3 sequences in its table, and around 16% of those were observed once. Jointly, the top ten make up approximately 7.5% of the sample. The sequencing sample was made of blood. The source is a woman between 18 and 29 years old with Graves' hyperthyroidism.

This clonotype was seen many times. The rearrangement uses TRBV27 and TRBJ2-3; D gene ambiguous. Per the germline V gene, CDR1 is MNHEY and CDR2 is SMNVEV (reference sequence). The CDR3 covers 13 residues. V shed 8 bases and J shed 2 bases, with 11 bases lying between them. As DNA, the CDR3 is TGTGCCAGCTCTAGGAGTTACACAGATACGCAGTATTTT. Translation gives CASSRSYTDTQYF.

V gene TRBV13 combines with J gene TRBJ1-5; TRBD1 is a possible D gene (6 bases). Trimming shortened V by 5 bases and J by 6 bases, and 26 bases separated the two germline ends. Germline values: CDR1 PRHDT, CDR2 FYEKMQ (reference sequence). This CDR3 region has 18 residues. The CDR3 DNA follows: TGTGCCAGCAGCCGACCGGGAACGGCACAGGGCGAGAGTCAGCCCCAGCATTTT. This codes for CASSRPGTAQGESQPQHF.

This clonotype was counted at least ten times. This chain connects TRBV18 to TRBJ2-1; 15 bases agree with TRBD2. There are 15 residues in the CDR3. CDR1 and CDR2 from the germline V gene are KGHSH and LQKENI. V was clipped by 6 bases and J by 8 bases; unmatched bases: 5. CDR3 nucleotide sequence: TGTGCCAGCTCCCTTGGACTAGCGGGAGGGGATGAGCAGTTCTTC. It encodes CASSLGLAGGDEQFF. Based on the CDR3 plus reference TRBV18 and TRBJ2-1, the full variable domain is NAGVMQNPRHLVRRRGQEARLRCSPMKGHSHVYWYRQLPEEGLKFMVYLQKENIIDESGMPKERFSAEFPKEGPSILRIQQVVRGDSAAYFCASSLGLAGGDEQFFGPGTRLTVL.

This clonotype was counted many times. The chain combines TRBV2 with TRBJ1-2, with 8 bases that match TRBD1. After removal of 8 bases from V and 3 bases from J, the junction contained 2 bases not matched to a gene. The CDR3 is 12 residues long. From germline, CDR1 is SNHLY and CDR2 FYNNEI. CDR3 loop: CASYRGDYGYTF. In DNA form, the CDR3 reads TGTGCCAGCTACAGGGGGGACTATGGCTACACCTTC.

Note on this clonotype: A read error is possible here, since a much larger clone lies one base away. The rearrangement joins TRBV11-2 to TRBJ1-2; no clear D. Per germline, CDR1 SGHAT and CDR2 FQNNGV. The CDR3 is 16 residues long. CDR3 in amino acids: CASSLSYGPIDYSYTF. The DNA for the CDR3 is TGTGCCAGCAGCTTATCGTACGGACCCATCGACTATAGCTACACCTTC.

This clonotype has ten or more counts. The chain couples TRBV6-1 to TRBJ1-3, with D possibly being TRBD1 (6 bases). The CDR3 spans 12 residues. Trimming left V 7 bases short and J 4 bases short, with 8 bases between. Germline V gene data show CDR1 as MNHNS and CDR2 as SASEGT. CDR3 loop: CASTGQGNTIYF. The CDR3 bases are TGTGCCAGCACCGGACAGGGAAACACCATATATTTT.

This clonotype was seen at least ten times. This sequence joins TRBV27 and TRBJ2-4; D might be TRBD2 (5 bases). Germline V gene sequence: CDR1 MNHEY, CDR2 SMNVEV (reference sequence). With 7 bases removed from V and 0 bases from J, the gap between germline ends came to 10 bases. The length of the CDR3 is 14 residues. Here the CDR3 reads CASKEVLAKNIQYF. In DNA form, the CDR3 reads TGTGCCAGCAAGGAGGTCCTAGCCAAAAACATTCAGTACTTC.

In its sample, this clonotype was seen once. The rearrangement links TRBV10-3 to TRBJ2-1; TRBD2 matches 13 bases. Germline V CDR1 and CDR2: ENHRY, SYGVKD. The J segment lost 1 base and the V segment lost 6 bases, leaving 9 bases of the junction unmatched. The CDR3 is 18 amino acids. CDR3 nucleotide sequence: TGTGCCATCAGGCAAACTAGCGGGGGGGCCAAGTCCTACAATGAGCAGTTCTTC. Encoded protein: CAIRQTSGGAKSYNEQFF.

The sample holds many counts of this clonotype. The chain employs TRBV20-1 and TRBJ2-7, with 12 bases identical to TRBD1. The CDR3 loop spans 16 amino acids. Germline CDR1 and CDR2: DFQATT and SNEGSKA (reference sequence). V was clipped by 2 bases and J by 2 bases; unmatched bases: 7. CDR3 sequence reads: CSARSGDRGLAYEQYF. In DNA, the CDR3 is TGCAGTGCTAGATCCGGGGACAGGGGGCTTGCCTACGAGCAGTACTTC.

This clonotype was seen only a few times. This chain connects TRBV6-5 to TRBJ1-5; TRBD1 is a possible D gene (6 bases). From germline, CDR1 is MNHEY and CDR2 SVGAGI. The V gene lost 0 bases and the J gene lost 7 bases, with 10 bases spanning the gap. This CDR3 region has 14 residues. The CDR3 protein is CASSYSHRDQPQHF. CDR3 bases: TGTGCCAGCAGTTACTCGCACAGGGACCAGCCCCAGCATTTT.

This clonotype was seen more than once but under ten times. The V and J genes are TRBV5-1 and TRBJ2-7; D gene ambiguous. V shed 5 bases and J shed 3 bases, with 12 bases lying between them. The CDR3 contains 13 residues. Germline CDR1 and CDR2: SGHRS and YFSETQ. In DNA form, the CDR3 reads TGCGCCAGCAGTCCAAGTTCCCTCTACGAGCAGTACTTC. The encoded protein is CASSPSSLYEQYF.

There are a few counts of this clonotype. A much larger clone lies a single base off, so this may be a read error. J is TRBJ2-1 and V is TRBV20-1; 14 bases align to TRBD2. The CDR3 loop spans 16 amino acids. The V gene's germline CDR1 is DFQATT and CDR2 SNEGSKA (reference sequence). This chain's CDR3 is CSARGSGLAGGEEQLF. The CDR3 nucleotides read TGCAGTGCTAGAGGTTCAGGACTAGCGGGAGGCGAGGAGCAGCTCTTC.

At least ten counts were recorded for this clonotype. The junction shows a germline mismatch at one end, possibly a read error. This chain joins TRBV12-3 or TRBV12-4 and TRBJ2-7; 8 bases are a match to TRBD1. This CDR3 comprises 14 residues. Written as DNA, the CDR3 is TGTGCCAGCAGTCGGACAGGGACCTCCAACGAGCAGTACTTC. It specifies CASSRTGTSNEQYF.

This clonotype was seen only once. A much bigger clone sits one base away, suggesting this may be a read error. The chain is built from TRBV2 and TRBJ2-5, with 7 bases that match TRBD1. Germline values: CDR1 SNHLY, CDR2 FYNNEI. The CDR3 extends over 14 amino acids. The ends lost 4 bases at V and 4 bases at J; junction bases unmatched: 6. The CDR3 loop reads CASSVEGGGETQYF. The CDR3 coding sequence is TGTGCCAGCAGTGTGGAAGGGGGCGGAGAGACCCAGTACTTC.

This clonotype was seen only once. This chain uses TRBV4-2 with TRBJ2-2; the D is unclear. CDR1 is LGHNA, CDR2 YNFKEQ, per germline. V shed 0 bases and J shed 5 bases, with 13 bases lying between them. There are 16 residues in the CDR3. CDR3: CASSQERSNPTGELFF. CDR3 in DNA: TGTGCCAGCAGCCAAGAAAGGAGTAACCCGACCGGGGAGCTGTTTTTT.

The V and J genes are TRBV4-1 and TRBJ1-5; D perhaps matches TRBD1 (6 bases). The germline gives CDR1 MGHRA, CDR2 YSYEKL. V was clipped by 1 base and J by 3 bases, with 13 bases between them. The CDR3 sequence is 16 residues long. The CDR3 reads CASSQVAQGYNQPQHF. The DNA of the CDR3 is TGCGCCAGCAGCCAAGTTGCGCAGGGGTACAATCAGCCCCAGCATTTT.

This clonotype was detected many times. The chain employs TRBV5-1 and TRBJ1-6; unclear D gene. The V end lost 1 base, the J end lost 8 bases, and 7 bases lay between the germline ends. Germline V gives CDR1 SGHRS, CDR2 YFSETQ. CDR3 length equals 13 residues. The CDR3 region is CASSLTDDSPLHF. CDR3 coding DNA: TGCGCCAGCAGCTTGACAGACGATTCACCCCTCCACTTT.

This clonotype was counted at least ten times. V is TRBV12-3 or TRBV12-4 and J is TRBJ1-1; D ambiguous. This CDR3 is 12 amino acids long. Trimming took off 3 bases at V and 3 bases at J, with 5 bases between the two ends. The CDR3 here is CASSLGYTEAFF. The DNA for the CDR3 is TGTGCCAGCAGTTTGGGGTACACTGAAGCTTTCTTT.

This chain uses TRBV7-9 with TRBJ1-1; 7 bases agree with TRBD1. The CDR3 is made up of 14 amino acids. Germline values: CDR1 SEHNR, CDR2 FQNEAQ (reference sequence). J was trimmed by 6 bases and V by 5 bases; bases with no gene match: 9. CDR3 nucleotide sequence: TGTGCCAGCAGCATTGGTACAGGGGTGTCTGAAGCTTTCTTT. This translates into CASSIGTGVSEAFF. Looking up the rest from reference TRBV7-9 and TRBJ1-1 gives the full variable domain: DTGVSQNPRHKITKRGQNVTFRCDPISEHNRLYWYRQTLGQGPEFLTYFQNEAQLEKSRLLSDRFSAERPKGSFSTLEIQRTEQGDSAMYLCASSIGTGVSEAFFGQGTRLTVV.

The CDR3 here is CASSALAGQYSNTGELFF. CDR3 DNA: TGTGCCAGCAGCGCCCTCGCGGGACAATACTCTAACACCGGGGAGCTGTTTTTT. The chain links TRBV7-9 to TRBJ2-2; the D call may be TRBD1 or TRBD2 (6 bases each). Germline lookup yields CDR1 SEHNR and CDR2 FQNEAQ (reference sequence). The V end lost 5 bases, the J end lost 2 bases, and 21 bases lay between the germline ends. This CDR3 comprises 18 residues.

This clonotype has more than one count but fewer than ten. The chain joins TRBV9 to TRBJ2-3, with 10 positions matching TRBD2. Germline V gene sequence: CDR1 SGDLS, CDR2 YYNGEE. J lost 0 bases, V lost 5 bases, and 6 bases had no gene match. This CDR3 is built from 16 residues. The CDR3 DNA is TGTGCCAGCAGTCTAGCGGGAGTTACTAGCACAGATACGCAGTATTTT. Its translation is CASSLAGVTSTDTQYF. The complete variable domain, with remaining parts taken from reference TRBV9 and TRBJ2-3, reads DSGVTQTPKHLITATGQRVTLRCSPRSGDLSVYWYQQSLDQGLQFLIQYYNGEERAKGNILERFSAQQFPDLHSELNLSSLELGDSALYFCASSLAGVTSTDTQYFGPGTRLTVL.

This clonotype was seen at least ten times. This chain links TRBV3-1 with TRBJ2-7, with D perhaps TRBD1 or TRBD2 (5 bases each). V was pared by 0 bases and J by 7 bases, with 16 bases between. The germline CDR1 and CDR2 sequences are LGHDT and YNNKEL (reference sequence). The CDR3 spans 15 residues. CDR3 DNA sequence: TGTGCCAGCAGCCAAGATGGGGCAGGGTCGGGGGAGCAGTACTTC. This gives the protein CASSQDGAGSGEQYF.